The rows below give T cell receptor beta chains drawn from one sample of a study of blood T cell repertoires in COVID-19. The method was immunoSEQ multiplex PCR; TCRdb's version includes in-frame clones alone and lacks a portion of them. Seen here are under 300,000 clones, 75% to 90% observed once, and the top ten hold about 1.8%. The sample consisted of PBMCs or T cells enriched from blood (not recorded which). Receptor source: a woman between 35 and 50 years old who had recovered from COVID-19. Each CDR3 is given with its conserved first and last residue.

v_gene: TRBV27
j_gene: TRBJ1-4
CDR3aa: CASRPGWEPGGELFF

v_gene: TRBV7-3
j_gene: TRBJ1-2
CDR3aa: CASSLTGGGGSGYTF

v_gene: TRBV4-2
j_gene: TRBJ1-2
CDR3aa: CASSQPGTGGRGYGYTF

v_gene: TRBV30
j_gene: TRBJ1-2
CDR3aa: CALQSGQGIHYGYTF

v_gene: TRBV7-2
j_gene: TRBJ1-1
CDR3aa: CASRQLGTGGTEAFF

v_gene: TRBV5-1
j_gene: TRBJ2-3
CDR3aa: CASSLGTGEHTQYF

v_gene: TRBV4-2
j_gene: TRBJ1-2
CDR3aa: CASSQDGQTPEYGYTF

v_gene: TRBV7-2
j_gene: TRBJ1-2
CDR3aa: CASSLAGGQDYGYTF

v_gene: TRBV7-9
j_gene: TRBJ1-1
CDR3aa: CASSRSRAEAFF

v_gene: TRBV3-1/TRBV3-2
j_gene: TRBJ1-1
CDR3aa: CASSTLFGGGTEAFF

v_gene: TRBV6-5
j_gene: TRBJ1-3
CDR3aa: CASKRGTGNTIYF

v_gene: TRBV11-3
j_gene: TRBJ1-1
CDR3aa: CASSPGDRAGTEAFF

v_gene: TRBV5-1
j_gene: TRBJ2-6
CDR3aa: CASSQLTGSGANVLTF